This is a list of T cell receptor beta chains from one sample in a study of T cell responses to AZD1222 COVID-19 vaccine. Only in-frame clones appear in the TCRdb table, and some are missing; sequencing was by immunoSEQ multiplex PCR. The sample lists 90,000 to 150,000 clones, about 83% occurring once. Specimen: peripheral blood, collected on day 0 of AZD1222 vaccination. These receptors were collected from an adult in good health. Each CDR3 is given with its conserved first and last residue. Each record gives: J gene, D gene, V gene, clone size, CDR3 protein, CDR3 DNA. The D gene is left open where the match is weak. Size values are once, few and many counts, or a class for expanded clones, and some rows have none.

J: TRBJ2-7; D: TRBD1; V: TRBV28; size: once; CDR3: CASSSPTGGAAEQYF; DNA: TGTGCCAGCAGTTCCCCAACAGGGGGCGCGGCCGAGCAGTACTTC
J: TRBJ1-3; D: -; V: TRBV18; size: -; CDR3: CASSPSAGNTIYF; DNA: TGTGCCAGCTCACCTTCAGCTGGAAACACCATATATTTT
J: TRBJ1-4; D: TRBD1; V: TRBV9; size: once; CDR3: CASSDRDRDEKLFF; DNA: TGTGCCAGCAGCGACCGGGACAGGGATGAAAAACTGTTTTTT
J: TRBJ1-1; D: -; V: TRBV28; size: -; CDR3: CASRARGQNTEAFF; DNA: TGTGCCAGCAGGGCTAGGGGTCAGAACACTGAAGCTTTCTTT
J: TRBJ1-5; D: -; V: TRBV2; size: -; CDR3: CASRSDGGSNQPQHF; DNA: TGTGCCAGCAGATCGGACGGGGGGAGCAATCAGCCCCAGCATTTT
J: TRBJ2-5; D: -; V: TRBV10-3; size: once; CDR3: CATKGHPVQETQYF; DNA: TGTGCCACCAAGGGCCACCCCGTACAAGAGACCCAGTACTTC
J: TRBJ2-3; D: -; V: TRBV11-2; size: -; CDR3: CASSLRGLRTGAGDTQYF; DNA: TGTGCCAGCAGCTTAAGGGGGCTGCGGACGGGAGCTGGAGATACGCAGTATTTT
J: TRBJ2-7; D: -; V: TRBV4-2; size: -; CDR3: CASSQDVGDYYEQYF; DNA: TGTGCCAGCAGCCAAGATGTAGGAGACTACTACGAGCAGTACTTC
J: TRBJ1-2; D: -; V: TRBV2; size: -; CDR3: CASSASEDSPNYGYTF; DNA: TGTGCCAGCAGTGCTTCGGAGGACAGCCCTAACTATGGCTACACCTTC
J: TRBJ2-1; D: -; V: TRBV5-6; size: -; CDR3: CASSPGARLGEQFF; DNA: TGTGCCAGCAGCCCGGGGGCCAGACTTGGGGAGCAGTTCTTC
J: TRBJ1-6; D: -; V: TRBV6-5; size: -; CDR3: CASRRDELTPLHF; DNA: TGTGCCAGCAGGAGGGACGAATTGACACCCCTCCACTTT
J: TRBJ1-5; D: -; V: TRBV7-9; size: once; CDR3: CASSFGGAVNQPQHF; DNA: TGTGCCAGCAGCTTTGGGGGGGCCGTCAATCAGCCCCAGCATTTT
J: TRBJ2-2; D: TRBD1; V: TRBV18; size: -; CDR3: CASSRDRGYTGELFF; DNA: TGTGCCAGCTCACGCGACAGGGGGTACACCGGGGAGCTGTTTTTT
J: TRBJ2-1; D: -; V: TRBV11-2; size: -; CDR3: CASSLSARPYNEQFF; DNA: TGTGCCAGCAGCTTAAGTGCTAGACCCTACAATGAGCAGTTCTTC
J: TRBJ1-1; D: -; V: TRBV19; size: -; CDR3: CASSIDLDLEAFF; DNA: TGTGCCAGTAGTATAGATCTTGACCTTGAAGCTTTCTTT
J: TRBJ1-6; D: -; V: TRBV27; size: -; CDR3: CASRAGAYNSPLHF; DNA: TGTGCCAGCAGGGCGGGGGCCTATAATTCACCCCTCCACTTT
J: TRBJ2-5; D: -; V: TRBV30; size: -; CDR3: CAWSVQGQETQYF; DNA: TGTGCCTGGAGTGTACAGGGCCAAGAGACCCAGTACTTC
J: TRBJ2-7; D: -; V: TRBV23-1; size: -; CDR3: CASSLLGKTFTRQYF; DNA: TGCGCCAGCAGTCTCCTCGGGAAGACGTTTACGAGGCAGTACTTC
J: TRBJ2-1; D: TRBD1; V: TRBV28; size: -; CDR3: CASSLLGTGARNEQFF; DNA: TGTGCCAGCAGTTTATTAGGGACAGGGGCACGAAATGAGCAGTTCTTC
J: TRBJ1-1; D: TRBD1; V: TRBV5-6; size: -; CDR3: CASSSLDRGKTEAFF; DNA: TGTGCCAGCAGCTCCCTAGACAGGGGGAAGACTGAAGCTTTCTTT